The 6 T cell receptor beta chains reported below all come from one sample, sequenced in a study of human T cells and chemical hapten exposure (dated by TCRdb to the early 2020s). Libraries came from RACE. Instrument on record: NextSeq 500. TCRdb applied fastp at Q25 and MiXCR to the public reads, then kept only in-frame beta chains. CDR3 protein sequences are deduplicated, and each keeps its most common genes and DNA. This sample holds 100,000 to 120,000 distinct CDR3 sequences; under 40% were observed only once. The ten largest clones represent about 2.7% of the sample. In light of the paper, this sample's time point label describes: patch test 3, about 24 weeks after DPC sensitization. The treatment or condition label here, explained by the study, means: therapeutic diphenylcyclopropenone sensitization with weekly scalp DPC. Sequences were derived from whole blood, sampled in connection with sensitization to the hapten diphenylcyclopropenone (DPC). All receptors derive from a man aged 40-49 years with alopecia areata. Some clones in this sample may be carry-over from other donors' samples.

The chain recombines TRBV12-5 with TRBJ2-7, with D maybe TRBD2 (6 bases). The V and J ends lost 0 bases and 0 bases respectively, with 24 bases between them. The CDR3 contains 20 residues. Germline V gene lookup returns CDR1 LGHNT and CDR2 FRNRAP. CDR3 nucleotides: TGTGCTAGTGGTTTGGTCCTTTCACCCTCCGGCCGGGGGATCTCCTACGAGCAGTACGTC. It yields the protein CASGLVLSPSGRGISYEQYV.

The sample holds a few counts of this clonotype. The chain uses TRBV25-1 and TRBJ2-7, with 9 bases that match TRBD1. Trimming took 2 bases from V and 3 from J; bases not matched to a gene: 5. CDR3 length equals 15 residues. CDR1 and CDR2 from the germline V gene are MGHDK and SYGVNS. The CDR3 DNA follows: TGTGCCAGCAGTGAAACAGAGACAGGGGGCTACGAGCAGTACTTC. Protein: CASSETETGGYEQYF.

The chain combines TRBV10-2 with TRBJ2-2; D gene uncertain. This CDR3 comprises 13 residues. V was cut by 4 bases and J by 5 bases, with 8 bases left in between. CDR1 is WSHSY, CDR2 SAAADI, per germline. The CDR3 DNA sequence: TGCGCCAGCAGTGTTGAACCAACCGGGGAGCTGTTTTTT. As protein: CASSVEPTGELFF.

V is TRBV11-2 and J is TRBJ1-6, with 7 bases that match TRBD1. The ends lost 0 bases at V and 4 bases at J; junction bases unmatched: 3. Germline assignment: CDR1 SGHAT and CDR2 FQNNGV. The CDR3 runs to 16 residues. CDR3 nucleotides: TGTGCCAGCAGCTTAGATGGGACAGCTTATAATTCACCCCTCCACTTT. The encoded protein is CASSLDGTAYNSPLHF.

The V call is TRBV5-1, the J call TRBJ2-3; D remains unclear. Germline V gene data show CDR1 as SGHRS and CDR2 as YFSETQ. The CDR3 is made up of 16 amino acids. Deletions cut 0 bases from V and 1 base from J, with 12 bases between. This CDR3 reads CASSLDPQGGTDTQYF. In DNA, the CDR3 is TGCGCCAGCAGCTTGGACCCCCAAGGAGGCACAGATACGCAGTATTTT.

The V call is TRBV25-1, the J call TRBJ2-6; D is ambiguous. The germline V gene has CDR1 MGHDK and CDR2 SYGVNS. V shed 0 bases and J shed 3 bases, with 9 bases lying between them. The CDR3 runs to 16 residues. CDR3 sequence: CASSEYRLDGANVLTF. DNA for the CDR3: TGTGCCAGCAGTGAATATCGGCTTGATGGGGCCAACGTCCTGACTTTC.